The 20 T cell receptor beta chains in this list originate from one sample, sequenced in a study of shared clonotypes between healthy human individuals. Method: immunoSEQ multiplex PCR; TCRdb's copy keeps in-frame clones and lacks some. Counted here are about 820,000 clones, 80% to 95% occurring once; the ten biggest clones make up less than 25%. Naive CD8 cells were CD45RO-negative, positively selected for CCR7, excluding terminally differentiated effector memory CD45RA+ cells. Sequenced material: naive CD8+ T cells sorted from blood. All receptors come from a young man in good health.

The V and J genes are TRBV27 and TRBJ2-4; D uncertain. Germline lookup yields CDR1 MNHEY and CDR2 SMNVEV (reference sequence). Trimming shortened V by 5 bases and J by 6 bases, and 11 bases separated the two germline ends. There are 13 residues in the CDR3. The CDR3 nucleotides are TGTGCCAGCAGTACCGTGGCACTAAACATTCAGTACTTC. Translating it yields CASSTVALNIQYF.

The chain recombines TRBV7-9 with TRBJ2-1; weak D call: TRBD2 (6 bases). Trimming removed 4 bases from V and 3 bases from J, with 19 bases in between. The CDR3 contains 17 residues. The germline V gene has CDR1 SEHNR and CDR2 FQNEAQ (reference sequence). The DNA of the CDR3 is TGTGCCAGCAGCTGGCCCGGGTCGGGAGAGGGCTACAATGAGCAGTTCTTC. This encodes CASSWPGSGEGYNEQFF.

This chain uses TRBV5-1 with TRBJ2-7, with 8 nucleotides matching TRBD1. This CDR3 has 14 residues. V lost 4 bases to trimming and J lost 4 bases; unmatched junction nucleotides: 7. Germline assignment: CDR1 SGHRS and CDR2 YFSETQ. The CDR3 DNA sequence: TGCGCCAGCAGCACGTCAGGGGGCTTTTACGAGCAGTACTTC. Translating it yields CASSTSGGFYEQYF.

The rearrangement links TRBV2 to TRBJ2-3; D perhaps matches TRBD2 (5 bases). Germline V CDR1 and CDR2: SNHLY, FYNNEI. V lost 3 bases, J lost 4 bases, and 11 bases lay in between. There are 14 residues in the CDR3. The CDR3 bases are TGTGCCAGCAGTGAGGCGGGTGCCCCAGATACGCAGTATTTT. Translation: CASSEAGAPDTQYF.

The CDR3 DNA follows: TGCGCCAGCAGTCAATCGGGTCCTACAGGGAACTACGAGCAGTACTTC. Its protein is CASSQSGPTGNYEQYF. This chain connects TRBV23-1 to TRBJ2-7; the D gene is possibly TRBD1 (6 bases). TRBV23-1 has ORF status, its function being uncertain. Trimming left V 0 bases short and J 3 bases short, with 15 bases between. The CDR3 sequence is 16 residues long.

CDR3 nucleotide sequence: TGTGCCAGTAGCCCAGGGAGGGGCTACGAGCAGTACTTC. Protein product: CASSPGRGYEQYF. This chain uses TRBV19 with TRBJ2-7; 7 positions agree with TRBD2. The CDR3 sequence is 13 residues long. Trimming took 6 bases from V and 3 from J; bases not matched to a gene: 5. CDR1 is LNHDA and CDR2 is SQIVND in the germline V gene (reference sequence).

The V call is TRBV5-4, the J call TRBJ2-1; D remains unclear. CDR1 is SGHNT, CDR2 YYREEE, per germline (reference sequence). CDR3 size: 11 residues. The V end lost 2 bases, the J end lost 4 bases, and 1 base lay between the germline ends. CDR3 sequence: CASSFYNEQFF. The CDR3, as DNA: TGTGCCAGCAGCTTTTACAATGAGCAGTTCTTC.

This clone was seen more than once but under ten times. CDR3: CASNLAGGVDEQFF. The CDR3 coding sequence is TGTGCCAGTAATCTAGCGGGAGGTGTCGATGAGCAGTTCTTC. This chain connects TRBV19 to TRBJ2-1; 11 bases align to TRBD2. The CDR3 is 14 residues long. In germline, CDR1 is LNHDA, CDR2 SQIVND (reference sequence). V shed 7 bases, J shed 8 bases, and the junction held 7 bases outside the gene matches.

The gene calls are TRBV15 and TRBJ2-7; maybe TRBD1 (6 bases). Trimming cost V 3 bases and J 2 bases, with 11 bases left between them. From germline, CDR1 is LNHNV and CDR2 YYDKDF (reference sequence). This CDR3 contains 14 residues. The CDR3 bases are TGTGCCACCAGCAGGAACAGGGACCCCTACGAGCAGTACTTC. Encoded protein: CATSRNRDPYEQYF.

The genes are TRBV15 and TRBJ1-2; 8 bases are shared with TRBD1. Germline CDR1 LNHNV, CDR2 YYDKDF (reference sequence). The CDR3 loop spans 14 amino acids. V was pared by 0 bases and J by 8 bases, with 5 bases of the junction left unmatched. The CDR3 nucleotides are TGTGCCACCAGCAGAGAGGACAGGGTATTGGGCTACACCTTC. It codes for CATSREDRVLGYTF. Combining the CDR3 with reference TRBV15 and TRBJ1-2 gives the whole variable domain DAMVIQNPRYQVTQFGKPVTLSCSQTLNHNVMYWYQQKSSQAPKLLFHYYDKDFNNEADTPDNFQSRRPNTSFCFLDIRSPGLGDTAMYLCATSREDRVLGYTFGSGTRLTVV.

The J gene is TRBJ2-7, the V gene TRBV9; 7 bases are shared with TRBD2. Trimming took 0 bases from V and 4 from J; bases not matched to a gene: 10. Germline loops: CDR1 SGDLS, CDR2 YYNGEE. This CDR3 contains 16 residues. The CDR3 is CASSVGGLSGCYEQYF. The CDR3 coding sequence is TGTGCCAGCAGCGTAGGGGGACTATCGGGGTGTTACGAGCAGTACTTC.

The chain is built from TRBV7-6 and TRBJ1-4; the D gene is possibly TRBD1 (6 bases). The V end lost 1 base, the J end lost 4 bases, and 13 bases lay between the germline ends. Germline loops: CDR1 SGHVS, CDR2 FNYEAQ. This CDR3 is 16 amino acids long. The CDR3 bases are TGTGCCAGCAGCTTAGGAGACGGGACACGTAATGAAAAACTGTTTTTT. It specifies CASSLGDGTRNEKLFF.

The CDR3 bases are TGTGCCAGCAGCCCAGGACTAGCGGGAGGCAATGAGCAGTTCTTC. This sequence encodes CASSPGLAGGNEQFF. This chain joins TRBV27 and TRBJ2-1; the match to TRBD2 covers 14 bases. V was clipped by 6 bases and J by 6 bases; unmatched bases: 4. In germline, CDR1 is MNHEY, CDR2 SMNVEV (reference sequence). The CDR3 has 15 amino acids.

This sequence joins TRBV27 and TRBJ2-1, with 13 bases lining up with TRBD2. Trimming removed 8 bases from V and 8 bases from J; junction bases left unmatched: 6. Germline V lookup: CDR1 MNHEY, CDR2 SMNVEV (reference sequence). There are 14 residues in the CDR3. DNA of the CDR3: TGTGCCAGCTCCGGACTAGCGGGAGACCATGAGCAGTTCTTC. Its translation: CASSGLAGDHEQFF.

The chain recombines TRBV29-1 with TRBJ2-2, with D perhaps assigned TRBD1 or TRBD2 (5 bases each). The germline gives CDR1 SQVTM, CDR2 ANQGSEA. This CDR3 has 15 amino acids. V lost 2 bases and J 6 bases, leaving 16 bases between the germline ends. The CDR3 protein is CSVERTGTAAGELFF. The CDR3 DNA reads TGCAGCGTTGAACGGACCGGGACGGCGGCCGGGGAGCTGTTTTTT.

The genes are TRBV7-9 and TRBJ2-7; 12 bases agree with TRBD2. J lost 7 bases, V lost 2 bases, and 12 bases had no gene match. CDR1 is SEHNR and CDR2 is FQNEAQ in the germline V gene (reference sequence). This CDR3 contains 17 residues. CDR3 sequence reads: CASSLLAGGPNTREQYF. The CDR3 nucleotides read TGTGCCAGCAGCTTACTAGCGGGAGGGCCTAACACTCGTGAGCAGTACTTC.

The table lists this clone with a count of one. Distinct nucleotide sequences in the sample also encode this CDR3. The chain recombines TRBV20-1 with TRBJ2-7; D remains unclear. CDR1 DFQATT and CDR2 SNEGSKA come from the germline V gene (reference sequence). The CDR3 runs 9 residues. Between the trimmed V and J ends, which lost 6 bases and 4 bases, there was a span of 4 bases. CDR3 protein: CSASYEQYF. CDR3 DNA: TGCAGTGCATCTTACGAGCAGTACTTC.

This chain joins TRBV7-3 and TRBJ2-3; 7 nucleotides agree with TRBD2. Trimming at V came to 1 base and at J to 5 bases, leaving 0 bases not matched to a gene. The CDR3 covers 13 residues. The V gene's germline CDR1 is SGHTA and CDR2 FQGTGA. As DNA, the CDR3 is TGTGCCAGCAGCTTAATAGCGGGAGATACGCAGTATTTT. Protein: CASSLIAGDTQYF.

This clone is a singleton in its sample. The chain combines TRBV7-9 with TRBJ2-1; TRBD2 agrees at 8 bases. The J segment lost 1 base and the V segment lost 2 bases, leaving 4 bases of the junction unmatched. Germline CDR1 and CDR2: SEHNR and FQNEAQ (reference sequence). The CDR3 has 16 residues. CDR3 residues: CASSLLASGSYNEQFF. For the CDR3, the DNA is TGTGCCAGCAGCTTACTAGCTAGCGGGTCCTACAATGAGCAGTTCTTC.

This chain uses TRBV30 with TRBJ2-7; D perhaps matches TRBD1 (6 bases). The V end lost 4 bases, the J end lost 5 bases, and 9 bases lay between the germline ends. The CDR3 contains 11 residues. Germline CDR1 is GTSNPN and CDR2 is SVGIG (reference sequence). The CDR3 bases are TGTGCCTGGAACAGGGCCGACGAGCAGTACTTC. Its protein is CAWNRADEQYF.